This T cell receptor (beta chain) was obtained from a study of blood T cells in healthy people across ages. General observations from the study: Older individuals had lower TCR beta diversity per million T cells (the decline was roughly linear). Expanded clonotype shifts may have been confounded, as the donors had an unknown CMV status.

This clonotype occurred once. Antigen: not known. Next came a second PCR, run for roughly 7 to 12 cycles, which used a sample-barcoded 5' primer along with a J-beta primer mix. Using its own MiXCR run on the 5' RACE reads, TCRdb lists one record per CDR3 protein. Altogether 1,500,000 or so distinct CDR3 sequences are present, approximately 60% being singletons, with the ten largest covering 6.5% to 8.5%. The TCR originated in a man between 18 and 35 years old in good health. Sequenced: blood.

CDR3 protein: CASSIRGVAYEQYF. The CDR3 bases are TGTGCCAGCAGCATAAGGGGGGTTGCCTACGAGCAGTACTTC. The V gene is TRBV12-3 or TRBV12-4, the J gene TRBJ2-7; D may correspond to TRBD1 or TRBD2 (6 bases each). The CDR3 totals 14 residues. Trimming removed 6 bases at V and 2 bases at J, with 14 bases between.